This TCR beta chain stems from a study of glioma-infiltrating T cells after dendritic cell vaccination. Clones were read by immunoSEQ multiplex PCR, and TCRdb kept only the in-frame ones, dropping some. The sample carries tens of thousands of clones, 85% recorded once. Sample time point: after dendritic cell vaccination, including at tumor progression/relapse. Patients had residual fresh-frozen tumor tissue and more than two years of survival data. From germline, CDR1 is MDHEN and CDR2 SYDVKM. The length of the CDR3 is 14 residues. Losses at the gene ends were 6 bases for V and 6 bases for J; bases not matched to a gene: 7.

The input for sequencing was blood, taken after dendritic cell vaccination. The clonotype originates from a human donor with glioblastoma. The J gene is TRBJ1-2, the V gene TRBV28; 10 bases line up with TRBD1. The CDR3: CASRSPGTGDGYTF. The DNA of the CDR3 is TGTGCCAGCAGGTCCCCCGGGACAGGGGATGGCTACACCTTC.